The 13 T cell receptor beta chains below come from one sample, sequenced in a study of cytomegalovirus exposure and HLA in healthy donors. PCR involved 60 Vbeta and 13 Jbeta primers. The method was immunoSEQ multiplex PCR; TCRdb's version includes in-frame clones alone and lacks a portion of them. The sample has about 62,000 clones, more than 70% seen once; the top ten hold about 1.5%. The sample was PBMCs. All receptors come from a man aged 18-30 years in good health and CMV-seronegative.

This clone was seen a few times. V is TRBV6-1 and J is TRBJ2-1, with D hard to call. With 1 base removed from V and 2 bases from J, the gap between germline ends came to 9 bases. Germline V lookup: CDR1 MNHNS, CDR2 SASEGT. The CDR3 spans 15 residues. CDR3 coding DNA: TGTGCCAGCAGTGAAGACAGTGGCACCTACAATGAGCAGTTCTTC. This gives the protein CASSEDSGTYNEQFF.

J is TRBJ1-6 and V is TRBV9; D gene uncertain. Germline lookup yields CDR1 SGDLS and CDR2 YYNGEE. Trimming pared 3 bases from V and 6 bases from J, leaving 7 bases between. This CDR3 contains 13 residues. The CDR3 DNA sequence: TGTGCCAGCAGCGGAGGCCCTAATTCACCCCTCCACTTT. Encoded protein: CASSGGPNSPLHF.

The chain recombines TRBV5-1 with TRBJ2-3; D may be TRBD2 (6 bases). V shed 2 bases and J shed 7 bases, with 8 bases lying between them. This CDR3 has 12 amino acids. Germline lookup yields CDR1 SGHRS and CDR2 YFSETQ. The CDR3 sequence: CASSFRGNTQYF. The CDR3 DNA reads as TGCGCCAGCAGCTTCCGGGGGAATACGCAGTATTTT.

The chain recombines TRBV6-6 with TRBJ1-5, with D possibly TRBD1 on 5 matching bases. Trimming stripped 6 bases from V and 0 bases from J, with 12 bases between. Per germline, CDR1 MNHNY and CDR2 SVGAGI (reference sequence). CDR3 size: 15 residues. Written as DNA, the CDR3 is TGTGCCAGCAGGGCAGGGTTTGATAGCAATCAGCCCCAGCATTTT. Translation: CASRAGFDSNQPQHF.

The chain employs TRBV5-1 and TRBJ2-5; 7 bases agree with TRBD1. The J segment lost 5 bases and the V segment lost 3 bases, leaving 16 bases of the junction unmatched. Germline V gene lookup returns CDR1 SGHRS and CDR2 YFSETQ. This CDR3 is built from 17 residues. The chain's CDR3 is CASSSDLRDSVWETQYF. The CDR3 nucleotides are TGCGCCAGCAGCTCAGACCTCCGGGACAGTGTCTGGGAGACCCAGTACTTC.

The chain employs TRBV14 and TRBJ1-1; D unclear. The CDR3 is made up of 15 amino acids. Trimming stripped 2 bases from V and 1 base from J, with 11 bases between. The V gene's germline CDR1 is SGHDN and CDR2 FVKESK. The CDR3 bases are TGTGCCAGCAGCCAATCGGGGTCCCCGAACACTGAAGCTTTCTTT. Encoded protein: CASSQSGSPNTEAFF.

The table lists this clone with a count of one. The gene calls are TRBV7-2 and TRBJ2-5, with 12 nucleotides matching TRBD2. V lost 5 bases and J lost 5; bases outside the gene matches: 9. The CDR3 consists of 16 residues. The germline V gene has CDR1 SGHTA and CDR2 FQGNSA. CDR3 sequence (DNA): TGTGCCAGCAGCGAAAGGACTAGCGGGGCGGCGGAGACCCAGTACTTC. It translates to CASSERTSGAAETQYF.

The CDR3 loop is CASSPPVQETQYF. DNA for the CDR3: TGTGCCAGCAGCCCCCCAGTCCAAGAGACCCAGTACTTC. The chain joins TRBV7-9 to TRBJ2-5, with no clear D. Trimming stripped 5 bases from V and 1 base from J, with 8 bases between. The CDR3 has 13 amino acids. From germline, CDR1 is SEHNR and CDR2 FQNEAQ (reference sequence).

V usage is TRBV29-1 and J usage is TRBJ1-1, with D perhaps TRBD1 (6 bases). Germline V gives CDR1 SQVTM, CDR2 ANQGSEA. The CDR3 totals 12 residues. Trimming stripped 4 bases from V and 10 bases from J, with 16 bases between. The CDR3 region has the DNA TGCAGCGTTGTAGGGATCCAGGGGCGAGCTTTCTTT. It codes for CSVVGIQGRAFF. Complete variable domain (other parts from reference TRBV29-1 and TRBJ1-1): SAVISQKPSRDICQRGTSLTIQCQVDSQVTMMFWYRQQPGQSLTLIATANQGSEATYESGFVIDKFPISRPNLTFSTLTVSNMSPEDSSIYLCSVVGIQGRAFFGQGTRLTVV.

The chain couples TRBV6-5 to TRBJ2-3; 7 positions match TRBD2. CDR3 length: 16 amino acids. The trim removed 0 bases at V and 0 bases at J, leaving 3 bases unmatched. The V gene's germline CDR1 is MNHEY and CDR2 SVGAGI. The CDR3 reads CASSYSSGVSTDTQYF. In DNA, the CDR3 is TGTGCCAGCAGTTACTCGAGCGGGGTTAGCACAGATACGCAGTATTTT.

CDR3 DNA: TGTGCCAGCAGCCCCTCCGGGACAGGGGATGGCTACACCTTC. It translates to CASSPSGTGDGYTF. The J gene is TRBJ1-2, the V gene TRBV7-2; 10 bases line up with TRBD1. This CDR3 contains 14 residues. V trimming: 5 bases; J trimming: 6 bases; junction bases outside the gene matches: 6. Germline-derived CDR1 and CDR2 are SGHTA and FQGNSA.

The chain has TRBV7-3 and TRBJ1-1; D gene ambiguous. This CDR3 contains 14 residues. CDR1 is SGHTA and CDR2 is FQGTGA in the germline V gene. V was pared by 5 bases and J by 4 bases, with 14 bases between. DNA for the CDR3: TGTGCCAGCAGCCCCCAAGCAACGGGCACTGAAGCTTTCTTT. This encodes CASSPQATGTEAFF.

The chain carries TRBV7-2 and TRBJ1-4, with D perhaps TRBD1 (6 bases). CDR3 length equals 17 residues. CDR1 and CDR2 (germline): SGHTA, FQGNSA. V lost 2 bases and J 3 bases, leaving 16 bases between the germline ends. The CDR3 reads CASSLPRGATANEKLFF. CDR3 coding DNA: TGTGCCAGCAGCTTACCGCGGGGGGCGACGGCTAATGAAAAACTGTTTTTT.